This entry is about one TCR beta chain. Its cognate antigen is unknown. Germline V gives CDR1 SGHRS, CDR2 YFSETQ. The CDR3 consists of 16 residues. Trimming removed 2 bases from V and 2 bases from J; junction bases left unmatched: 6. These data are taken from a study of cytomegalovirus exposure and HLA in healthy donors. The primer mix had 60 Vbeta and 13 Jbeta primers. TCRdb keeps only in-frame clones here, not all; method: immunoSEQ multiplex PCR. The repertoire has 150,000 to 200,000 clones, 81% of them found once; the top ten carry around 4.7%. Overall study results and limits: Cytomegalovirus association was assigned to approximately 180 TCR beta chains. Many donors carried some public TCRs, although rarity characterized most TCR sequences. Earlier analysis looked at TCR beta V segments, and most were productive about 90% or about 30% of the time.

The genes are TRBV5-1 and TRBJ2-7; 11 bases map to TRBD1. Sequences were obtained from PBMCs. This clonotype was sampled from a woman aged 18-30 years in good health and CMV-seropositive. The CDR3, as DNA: TGCGCCAGCAGCTTTACGGGACAGGGGGTCCCCTACGAGCAGTACTTC. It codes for CASSFTGQGVPYEQYF.